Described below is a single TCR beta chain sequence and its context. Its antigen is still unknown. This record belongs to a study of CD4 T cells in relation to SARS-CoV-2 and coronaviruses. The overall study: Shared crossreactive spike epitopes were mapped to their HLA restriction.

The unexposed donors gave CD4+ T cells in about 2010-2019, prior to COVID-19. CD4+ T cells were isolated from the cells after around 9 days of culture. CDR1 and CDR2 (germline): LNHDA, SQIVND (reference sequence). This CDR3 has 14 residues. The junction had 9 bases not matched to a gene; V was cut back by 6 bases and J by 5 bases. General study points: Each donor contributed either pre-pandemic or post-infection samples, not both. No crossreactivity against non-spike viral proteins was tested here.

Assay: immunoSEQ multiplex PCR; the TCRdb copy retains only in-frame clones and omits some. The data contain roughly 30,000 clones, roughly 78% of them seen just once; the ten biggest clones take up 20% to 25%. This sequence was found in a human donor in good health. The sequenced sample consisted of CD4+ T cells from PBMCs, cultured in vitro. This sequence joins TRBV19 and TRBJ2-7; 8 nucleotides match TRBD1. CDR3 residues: CASSRQGRHNEQYF. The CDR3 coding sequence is TGTGCCAGTAGCAGACAGGGGAGACACAACGAGCAGTACTTC.